These 28 T cell receptor beta chains were sequenced from one sample in a study of cytotoxic CD8 clonotypes in ibrutinib-treated CLL. Only in-frame clones appear in the TCRdb table, and some are missing; sequencing was by immunoSEQ multiplex PCR. This table holds about 160,000 clones, about four fifths found once. Specimen: PBMCs, collected after 12 months of ibrutinib treatment. Source of these receptors: a human donor with chronic lymphocytic leukemia.

V and J are TRBV5-4 and TRBJ1-2; 7 nucleotides agree with TRBD1. This CDR3 contains 16 residues. CDR1 and CDR2 (germline): SGHNT, YYREEE (reference sequence). Germline trimming cut 5 bases from V and 4 bases from J; bases unmatched to any gene: 14. For the CDR3, the DNA is TGTGCCAGCAGAACCGACCCAGGGGGGTTTGGCTATGGCTACACCTTC. Translation gives CASRTDPGGFGYGYTF.

This chain joins TRBV5-1 and TRBJ1-5, with 7 bases that match TRBD1. Germline trimming cut 1 base from V and 5 bases from J; bases unmatched to any gene: 6. The CDR3 runs 15 residues. Germline V gives CDR1 SGHRS, CDR2 YFSETQ. In nucleotides, the CDR3 is TGCGCCAGCAGCTTGTCGGGGCAGGGGGATCAGCCCCAGCATTTT. Residues: CASSLSGQGDQPQHF. Drawing the rest from reference TRBV5-1 and TRBJ1-5, the complete variable domain is KAGVTQTPRYLIKTRGQQVTLSCSPISGHRSVSWYQQTPGQGLQFLFEYFSETQRNKGNFPGRFSGRQFSNSRSEMNVSTLELGDSALYLCASSLSGQGDQPQHFGDGTRLSIL.

The chain couples TRBV4-3 to TRBJ1-1; D is possibly TRBD1 (6 bases). V was pared by 0 bases and J by 5 bases, with 16 bases between. The CDR3 length is 16 residues. Germline V gene data show CDR1 as LGHNA and CDR2 as YSLEER. In nucleotides, the CDR3 is TGCGCCAGCAGCCAAGATCGCCGGGGGCGAAGGACTGAAGCTTTCTTT. Its translation is CASSQDRRGRRTEAFF.

This chain links TRBV9 with TRBJ1-5, with TRBD1 as a possible D gene (6 bases). The length of the CDR3 is 15 residues. Germline CDR1 SGDLS, CDR2 YYNGEE. V lost 2 bases and J 0 bases, leaving 9 bases between the germline ends. CDR3 DNA: TGTGCCAGCAGCGTGGACAGTTTTAGCAATCAGCCCCAGCATTTT. Protein product: CASSVDSFSNQPQHF.

The J gene is TRBJ1-2, the V gene TRBV28, with D possibly matching TRBD1 (5 bases). Trimming removed 5 bases at V and 4 bases at J, with 20 bases between. CDR1 is MDHEN, CDR2 SYDVKM, per germline. This CDR3 has 16 amino acids. CDR3 amino acids: CASSTIGGKDRYGYTF. In DNA form, the CDR3 reads TGTGCCAGCAGTACTATTGGGGGGAAGGATCGCTATGGCTACACCTTC.

The chain combines TRBV9 with TRBJ2-7; a weak D match, TRBD1 (6 bases). The V gene lost 0 bases and the J gene lost 2 bases, with 9 bases spanning the gap. This CDR3 is built from 14 residues. Germline lookup yields CDR1 SGDLS and CDR2 YYNGEE. The CDR3 nucleotides read TGTGCCAGCAGCGTAGATCCAGGGGCCTACGAGCAGTACTTC. Translated: CASSVDPGAYEQYF.

This chain links TRBV27 with TRBJ1-1; a weak D match, TRBD1 (5 bases). The CDR3 contains 14 residues. In germline, CDR1 is MNHEY, CDR2 SMNVEV (reference sequence). V lost 3 bases and J 0 bases, leaving 8 bases between the germline ends. CDR3 residues: CASSFDRLNTEAFF. The CDR3, as DNA: TGTGCCAGCAGTTTCGACAGACTGAACACTGAAGCTTTCTTT.

V and J are TRBV6-5 and TRBJ1-2; D is unresolved. V lost 5 bases, J lost 5 bases, and 18 bases lay in between. The germline gives CDR1 MNHEY, CDR2 SVGAGI. The CDR3 runs 15 residues. CDR3 sequence: CASSQPRPGLYGYTF. The DNA of the CDR3 is TGTGCCAGCAGTCAACCGAGGCCGGGCCTTTATGGCTACACCTTC.

This chain uses TRBV5-8 with TRBJ1-5; maybe TRBD1 (6 bases). Germline V gives CDR1 SGHTS, CDR2 YDEGEE. The length of the CDR3 is 16 residues. The V end was cut by 0 bases, the J end by 7 bases, with 17 bases between. CDR3 DNA sequence: TGTGCCAGCAGCTTGGACCATTACAGGGCGCGACAGCCCCAGCATTTT. Translating gives CASSLDHYRARQPQHF.

The chain carries TRBV27 and TRBJ2-1; 8 bases are a match to TRBD1. Trimming at V came to 5 bases and at J to 7 bases, leaving 10 bases not matched to a gene. This CDR3 contains 15 residues. Germline V gene sequence: CDR1 MNHEY, CDR2 SMNVEV (reference sequence). Here the CDR3 reads CASSTLQGVRNEQFF. As DNA, the CDR3 is TGTGCCAGCAGTACTCTACAGGGGGTTAGGAATGAGCAGTTCTTC.

The chain joins TRBV7-9 to TRBJ2-6, with 7 bases that match TRBD1. Germline values: CDR1 SEHNR, CDR2 FQNEAQ (reference sequence). The CDR3 length is 17 residues. Unmatched junction bases numbered 8, after V lost 5 bases and J lost 1 base. CDR3 coding DNA: TGTGCCAGCAGCACGACAGGGAAAGGGTCTGGGGCCAACGTCCTGACTTTC. Protein product: CASSTTGKGSGANVLTF.

The V call is TRBV6-7, the J call TRBJ1-2; 7 nucleotides line up with TRBD1. TRBV6-7 is designated an ORF whose function remains uncertain. V gave up 9 bases and J gave up 9 bases; unmatched junction bases: 22. This CDR3 spans 16 amino acids. The CDR3 coding sequence is TGTGCCAGAACGAATGTCGGGACAGAAGGCCTCGGGTGCTACACCTTC. Translating it yields CARTNVGTEGLGCYTF.

The rearrangement uses TRBV11-2 and TRBJ2-3; unclear D gene. V lost 1 base and J lost 6, with 5 bases in between. CDR3 length: 12 residues. Germline CDR1 and CDR2: SGHAT and FQNNGV. The CDR3 loop reads CASSLALDTQYF. In DNA form, the CDR3 reads TGTGCCAGCAGCTTAGCCTTGGATACGCAGTATTTT.

The chain recombines TRBV7-2 with TRBJ2-7, with D tentatively TRBD1 (6 bases). The germline CDR1 and CDR2 sequences are SGHTA and FQGNSA. The length of the CDR3 is 14 residues. V shed 1 base and J shed 6 bases, with 13 bases lying between them. The CDR3 nucleotides read TGTGCCAGCAGCTTAGGCAGGGGCTTCTCCGAGCAGTACTTC. It yields the protein CASSLGRGFSEQYF.

The genes are TRBV4-1 and TRBJ1-1; TRBD1 might be the D (6 bases). The CDR3 contains 16 residues. Trimming cost V 2 bases and J 2 bases, with 15 bases left between them. Germline V lookup: CDR1 MGHRA, CDR2 YSYEKL. The CDR3, as DNA: TGCGCCAGCAGCCAATATACCCCGACAGGTAACACTGAAGCTTTCTTT. Its translation is CASSQYTPTGNTEAFF.

This chain links TRBV28 with TRBJ1-4; D is undetermined. This CDR3 comprises 16 residues. V was trimmed by 5 bases and J by 0 bases, leaving 13 bases between them. From germline, CDR1 is MDHEN and CDR2 SYDVKM. CDR3 region: CASSPLFEPTNEKLFF. CDR3 sequence (DNA): TGTGCCAGCAGTCCCCTTTTTGAACCAACTAATGAAAAACTGTTTTTT. The complete variable domain, with remaining parts taken from reference TRBV28 and TRBJ1-4, reads DVKVTQSSRYLVKRTGEKVFLECVQDMDHENMFWYRQDPGLGLRLIYFSYDVKMKEKGDIPEGYSVSREKKERFSLILESASTNQTSMYLCASSPLFEPTNEKLFFGSGTQLSVL.

This clone has only one observation. Possible read error: a much larger clone is one base away. The gene calls are TRBV7-3 and TRBJ2-5, with 9 bases aligning to TRBD1. Per germline, CDR1 SGHTA and CDR2 FQGTGA. This CDR3 region has 16 residues. The CDR3 DNA is TGTGCCAACAGCTTTACAGGGGGCGAAGGTAGAGAGACCCAGTACTTC. As protein: CANSFTGGEGRETQYF.

This clone has only a few counts. CDR3 region: CASSERTPHRTQGELFF. The CDR3 DNA follows: TGTGCCAGCAGCGAGAGGACACCCCACCGAACACAAGGGGAGCTGTTTTTT. V gene TRBV28 combines with J gene TRBJ2-2, with TRBD1 as a possible D gene (5 bases). The germline V gene has CDR1 MDHEN and CDR2 SYDVKM. The CDR3 is made up of 17 amino acids. Trimming took off 6 bases at V and 8 bases at J, with 25 bases between the two ends.

The J gene is TRBJ1-2, the V gene TRBV10-3; the match to TRBD1 covers 7 bases. Per the germline V gene, CDR1 is ENHRY and CDR2 is SYGVKD. V lost 7 bases, J lost 4 bases, and 9 bases stayed unmatched. This CDR3 spans 14 amino acids. Here the CDR3 DNA reads TGTGCCATCACCAACCGGGACAGCCTCTATGGCTACACCTTC. Translation gives CAITNRDSLYGYTF.

This clone was counted once. The gene calls are TRBV7-3 and TRBJ2-2, with TRBD1 matching over 7 bases. V shed 2 bases, J shed 3 bases, and the junction held 9 bases outside the gene matches. The germline CDR1 and CDR2 sequences are SGHTA and FQGTGA. This CDR3 contains 17 residues. The CDR3 sequence: CASSLLGGAVDTGELFF. Written as DNA, the CDR3 is TGTGCCAGCAGCTTATTAGGGGGCGCGGTGGACACCGGGGAGCTGTTTTTT.

This clone showed up just once. The V call is TRBV18, the J call TRBJ2-2; the D call may be TRBD1 or TRBD2 (5 bases each). This CDR3 contains 14 residues. The germline CDR1 and CDR2 sequences are KGHSH and LQKENI. V was trimmed by 3 bases and J by 5 bases, leaving 10 bases between them. The CDR3 sequence is CASSPSWGTGELFF. CDR3 coding DNA: TGTGCCAGCTCACCTTCCTGGGGGACCGGGGAGCTGTTTTTT. Together with reference TRBV18 and TRBJ2-2, the CDR3 gives the full variable domain: NAGVMQNPRHLVRRRGQEARLRCSPMKGHSHVYWYRQLPEEGLKFMVYLQKENIIDESGMPKERFSAEFPKEGPSILRIQQVVRGDSAAYFCASSPSWGTGELFFGEGSRLTVL.

This clone was found a few times. V is TRBV7-2 and J is TRBJ2-7; TRBD2 is a possible D gene (6 bases). V dropped 1 base and J dropped 0 bases, with 10 bases sitting between them. Looked up from germline, CDR1 is SGHTA and CDR2 is FQGNSA. The CDR3 runs to 15 residues. The CDR3 region is CASSLVAGSSYEQYF. CDR3 in DNA: TGTGCCAGCAGCTTAGTGGCGGGAAGCTCCTACGAGCAGTACTTC.

V is TRBV10-1 and J is TRBJ1-1; no reliable D call. Germline CDR1 is WNHNN and CDR2 is SYGVQD (reference sequence). This CDR3 comprises 15 residues. Trimming took 9 bases from V and 1 from J, leaving 18 bases between them. CDR3 region: CARPKPLLANTEAFF. Here the CDR3 DNA reads TGCGCCAGGCCGAAACCACTCCTTGCGAACACTGAAGCTTTCTTT.

The rearrangement links TRBV6-5 to TRBJ2-3, with TRBD1 matching over 7 bases. With V trimmed by 5 bases and J by 3 bases, 8 bases remained unmatched. The CDR3 sequence is 15 residues long. Germline V gene data show CDR1 as MNHEY and CDR2 as SVGAGI. The CDR3 DNA follows: TGTGCCAGCAGTCTTCGACAGGGCGGGACAGATACGCAGTATTTT. It specifies CASSLRQGGTDTQYF.

The chain combines TRBV5-1 with TRBJ1-1, with 9 bases identical to TRBD1. Per germline, CDR1 SGHRS and CDR2 YFSETQ. The CDR3 contains 14 residues. After removal of 4 bases from V and 4 bases from J, the junction contained 5 bases not matched to a gene. CDR3 sequence (DNA): TGCGCCAGCAGCGTGGGACAGGGTGTCACTGAAGCTTTCTTT. It yields the protein CASSVGQGVTEAFF.

This chain connects TRBV6-1 to TRBJ2-6, with D perhaps TRBD1 (5 bases). Germline loops: CDR1 MNHNS, CDR2 SASEGT. Trimming took off 2 bases at V and 1 base at J, with 15 bases between the two ends. This CDR3 has 18 residues. In DNA form, the CDR3 reads TGTGCCAGCAGTGAACTGGGTCACAGGTTTTCTGGGGCCAACGTCCTGACTTTC. This sequence encodes CASSELGHRFSGANVLTF.

J is TRBJ2-5 and V is TRBV18; a possible D gene is TRBD1 (6 bases). The CDR3 sequence is 14 residues long. V was clipped by 5 bases and J by 9 bases, with 19 bases between them. Germline loops: CDR1 KGHSH, CDR2 LQKENI. The CDR3, as DNA: TGTGCCAGCTCAAAGGCCGGGACACCATCGCCCCAGTACTTC. Translation: CASSKAGTPSPQYF.

V is TRBV29-1 and J is TRBJ1-2, with TRBD1 as a possible D gene (5 bases). This CDR3 spans 13 amino acids. Trimming left V 0 bases short and J 12 bases short, with 17 bases between. CDR1 SQVTM and CDR2 ANQGSEA come from the germline V gene. CDR3 sequence (DNA): TGCAGCGTTGAAGAAGGTGCAGGGAGTGGGGACACCTTC. As protein: CSVEEGAGSGDTF. Filled out from reference TRBV29-1 and TRBJ1-2, the complete variable domain reads SAVISQKPSRDICQRGTSLTIQCQVDSQVTMMFWYRQQPGQSLTLIATANQGSEATYESGFVIDKFPISRPNLTFSTLTVSNMSPEDSSIYLCSVEEGAGSGDTFGSGTRLTVV.